The 15 T cell receptor beta chains below come from one sample, sequenced in a study of monozygotic twins with inflammatory bowel disease. TCRdb reanalyzed the 5' RACE reads and collapses them to one entry per CDR3 protein, without DNA. This sample's table has more than 350,000 distinct CDR3 sequences. The sample consisted of blood. All receptors come from a human donor with ulcerative colitis or Crohn's disease, or a healthy co-twin of an affected twin (not recorded which).

The chain joins TRBV19 to TRBJ2-1; TCRdb picks TRBD1, but there is no DNA to check that call. This CDR3 region has 14 residues. CDR1 is LNHDA, CDR2 SQIVND, per germline (reference sequence). CDR3 sequence: CASSIGGTYNEQFF.

The chain combines TRBV20-1 with TRBJ2-6. The germline CDR1 and CDR2 sequences are DFQATT and SNEGSKA (reference sequence). This CDR3 comprises 15 residues. The CDR3 region is CSAKDVSSGANVLTF.

This chain joins TRBV12-3 or TRBV12-4 and TRBJ1-2; the TCRdb D gene call, TRBD1, has no DNA to confirm it. This CDR3 is 13 amino acids long. CDR3 region: CASSRQTNYGYTF.

V gene TRBV18 combines with J gene TRBJ2-7. This CDR3 has 15 residues. The germline V gene has CDR1 KGHSH and CDR2 LQKENI. The CDR3 region is CASSPGIVGNYEQYF.

The chain joins TRBV20-1 to TRBJ2-3; TCRdb returns TRBD2, unconfirmable since there is no DNA. The CDR3 sequence is 17 residues long. Germline assignment: CDR1 DFQATT and CDR2 SNEGSKA (reference sequence). CDR3 protein: CSAPRGKGTSGEDTQYF.

The chain uses TRBV20-1 and TRBJ1-1; the TCRdb D gene call, TRBD1, has no DNA to confirm it. Germline V lookup: CDR1 DFQATT, CDR2 SNEGSKA (reference sequence). This CDR3 is 12 amino acids long. The CDR3 is CGGVRGNTEAFF.

The rearrangement joins TRBV7-2 to TRBJ2-7. Germline loops: CDR1 SGHTA, CDR2 FQGNSA. This CDR3 is 15 amino acids long. This CDR3 is CASSLSILASYEQYF.

The chain joins TRBV5-1 to TRBJ2-3; the D call from TCRdb, TRBD2, cannot be confirmed without DNA. Germline CDR1 SGHRS, CDR2 YFSETQ. The CDR3 totals 15 residues. CDR3 amino acids: CASSSGLAGADTQYF. The complete variable domain, with remaining parts taken from reference TRBV5-1 and TRBJ2-3, reads KAGVTQTPRYLIKTRGQQVTLSCSPISGHRSVSWYQQTPGQGLQFLFEYFSETQRNKGNFPGRFSGRQFSNSRSEMNVSTLELGDSALYLCASSSGLAGADTQYFGPGTRLTVL.

This chain connects TRBV4-3 to TRBJ1-1; TCRdb gives TRBD1 as the D gene, but with no DNA this cannot be confirmed. The CDR3 length is 17 residues. Germline V gene lookup returns CDR1 LGHNA and CDR2 YSLEER. CDR3 loop: CASSQTGTGIGNTEAFF.

The chain carries TRBV6-6 and TRBJ2-5; TCRdb calls TRBD2, which cannot be checked without DNA. The CDR3 runs 14 residues. From germline, CDR1 is MNHNY and CDR2 SVGAGI (reference sequence). The CDR3 sequence: CASRKREGQETQYF.

V usage is TRBV10-3 and J usage is TRBJ2-3; TCRdb's assignment of TRBD1 cannot be checked, as there is no DNA. The length of the CDR3 is 17 residues. Germline CDR1 reads ENHRY; CDR2 reads SYGVKD. The CDR3 reads CAISESLPGRNTDTQYF.

The chain recombines TRBV10-3 with TRBJ1-5; checking the TCRdb D call of TRBD1 is not possible without DNA. Germline CDR1 ENHRY, CDR2 SYGVKD. This CDR3 comprises 15 residues. The CDR3 reads CAISLYRENVQPQHF.

The V gene is TRBV13, the J gene TRBJ2-1; TCRdb indicates TRBD1, and absent DNA this call remains unverified. The CDR3 is 14 amino acids. Germline V CDR1 and CDR2: PRHDT, FYEKMQ (reference sequence). The CDR3 is CASSLRGTGNEQFF. The full variable domain, in which reference TRBV13 and TRBJ2-1 provide the parts outside the CDR3, is AAGVIQSPRHLIKEKRETATLKCYPIPRHDTVYWYQQGPGQDPQFLISFYEKMQSDKGSIPDRFSAQQFSDYHSELNMSSLELGDSALYFCASSLRGTGNEQFFGPGTRLTVL.

The chain combines TRBV27 with TRBJ2-7; TCRdb calls TRBD1, which cannot be checked without DNA. The CDR3 sequence is 15 residues long. The germline CDR1 and CDR2 sequences are MNHEY and SMNVEV (reference sequence). CDR3 amino acids: CASSPRLGDTYEQYF.

This chain joins TRBV5-1 and TRBJ2-1. The CDR3 spans 13 residues. In germline, CDR1 is SGHRS, CDR2 YFSETQ. The CDR3 sequence: CASSLGMRNEQFF.